Following are 6 T cell receptor beta chains from one sample sequenced in a study of blood T cell repertoires in COVID-19. Profiled with immunoSEQ multiplex PCR; TCRdb holds only in-frame clones, not every one. The table records under 300,000 clones, about 80% of them present only once. The sequenced sample consisted of PBMCs or T cells enriched from blood (not recorded which). Source of these receptors: a middle-aged man who had recovered from COVID-19.

The chain carries TRBV3-1 (or the pseudogene TRBV3-2) and TRBJ1-2; TRBD1 agrees at 7 bases. The CDR3 has 14 residues. V lost 6 bases and J lost 6; bases outside the gene matches: 10. CDR1 is LGHDT, CDR2 YNNKEL, per germline (reference sequence). The CDR3 region is CASRGTARTNGYTF. The CDR3 region has the DNA TGTGCCAGCAGGGGGACAGCCCGTACGAATGGCTACACCTTC.

The V call is TRBV5-6, the J call TRBJ2-7; the match to TRBD1 covers 7 bases. The trim removed 2 bases at V and 0 bases at J, leaving 5 bases unmatched. Germline loops: CDR1 SGHDT, CDR2 YYEEEE. The CDR3 loop spans 15 amino acids. DNA of the CDR3: TGTGCCAGCAGCTTTTTGGGACAGCCCTCCTACGAGCAGTACTTC. Protein: CASSFLGQPSYEQYF.

This chain uses TRBV4-3 with TRBJ1-3, with D uncertain. Germline CDR1 and CDR2: LGHNA and YSLEER. This CDR3 has 15 residues. V was pared by 0 bases and J by 2 bases, with 8 bases between. CDR3 sequence: CASSQDRRTGNTIYF. CDR3 nucleotides: TGCGCCAGCAGCCAAGATAGGAGGACTGGAAACACCATATATTTT.

In its sample, this clone was seen many times. The chain combines TRBV19 with TRBJ2-2, with D possibly matching TRBD1 (5 bases). The ends were cut back, 4 bases at V and 5 bases at J, with 11 bases in the middle. Germline V lookup: CDR1 LNHDA, CDR2 SQIVND (reference sequence). The CDR3 sequence is 14 residues long. The CDR3 loop reads CASSTDTQTGELFF. CDR3 coding DNA: TGTGCCAGTAGTACGGACACTCAAACCGGGGAGCTGTTTTTT.

The chain employs TRBV19 and TRBJ1-4; 10 nucleotides match TRBD1. The germline gives CDR1 LNHDA, CDR2 SQIVND (reference sequence). V lost 7 bases and J lost 5; bases outside the gene matches: 13. This CDR3 spans 17 amino acids. The CDR3 loop is CASTKRGTGVKNEKLFF. CDR3 bases: TGTGCCAGTACCAAACGTGGGACAGGGGTTAAGAATGAAAAACTGTTTTTT. Looking up the rest from reference TRBV19 and TRBJ1-4 gives the full variable domain: DGGITQSPKYLFRKEGQNVTLSCEQNLNHDAMYWYRQDPGQGLRLIYYSQIVNDFQKGDIAEGYSVSREKKESFPLTVTSAQKNPTAFYLCASTKRGTGVKNEKLFFGSGTQLSVL.

This sequence joins TRBV24-1 and TRBJ2-2; 16 bases are shared with TRBD2. The CDR3 is 17 amino acids. Trimming cost V 4 bases and J 6 bases; bases outside gene matches: 4. The germline CDR1 and CDR2 sequences are KGHDR and SFDVKD. In nucleotides, the CDR3 is TGTGCCACCAGTGACGCCGGGACTAGCGGGAGGGCCGGGGAGCTGTTTTTT. This sequence encodes CATSDAGTSGRAGELFF.